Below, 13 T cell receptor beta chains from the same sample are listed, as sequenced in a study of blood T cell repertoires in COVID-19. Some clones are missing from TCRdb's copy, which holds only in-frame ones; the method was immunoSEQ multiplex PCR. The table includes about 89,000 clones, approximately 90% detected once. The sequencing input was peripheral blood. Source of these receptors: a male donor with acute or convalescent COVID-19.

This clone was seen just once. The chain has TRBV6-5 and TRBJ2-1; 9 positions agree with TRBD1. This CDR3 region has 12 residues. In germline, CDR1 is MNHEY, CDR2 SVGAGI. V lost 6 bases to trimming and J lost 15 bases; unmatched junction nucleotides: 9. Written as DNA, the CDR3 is TGTGCCAGCAGCAGCCCCGGGACAGGGCTGTTCTTC. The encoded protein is CASSSPGTGLFF.

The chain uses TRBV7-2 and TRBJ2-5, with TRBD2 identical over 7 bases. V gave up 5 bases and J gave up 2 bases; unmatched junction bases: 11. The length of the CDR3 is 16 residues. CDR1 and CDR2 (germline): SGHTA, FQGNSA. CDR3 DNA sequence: TGTGCCAGCAGCACCATGCCTCTAGCGGCACAAGAGACCCAGTACTTC. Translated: CASSTMPLAAQETQYF.

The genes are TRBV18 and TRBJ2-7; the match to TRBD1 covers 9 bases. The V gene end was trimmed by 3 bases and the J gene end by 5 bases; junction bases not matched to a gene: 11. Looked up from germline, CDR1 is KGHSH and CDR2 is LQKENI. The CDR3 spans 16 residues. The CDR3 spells CASSPAGTGRPDEQYF. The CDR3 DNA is TGTGCCAGCTCACCCGCCGGGACAGGGCGCCCAGACGAGCAGTACTTC.

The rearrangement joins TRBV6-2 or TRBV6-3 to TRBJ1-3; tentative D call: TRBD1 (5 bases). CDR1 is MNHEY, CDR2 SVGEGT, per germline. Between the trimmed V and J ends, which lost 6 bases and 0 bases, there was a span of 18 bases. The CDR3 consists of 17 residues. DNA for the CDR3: TGTGCCAGCAGCGGAAGGATCAGGGTGAGCTCTGGAAACACCATATATTTT. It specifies CASSGRIRVSSGNTIYF.

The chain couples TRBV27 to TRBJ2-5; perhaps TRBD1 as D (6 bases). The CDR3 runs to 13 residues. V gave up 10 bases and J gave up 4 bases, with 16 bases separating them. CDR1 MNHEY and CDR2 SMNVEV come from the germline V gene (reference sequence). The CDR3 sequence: CAINGQWGETQYF. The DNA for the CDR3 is TGTGCCATCAACGGACAGTGGGGAGAGACCCAGTACTTC.

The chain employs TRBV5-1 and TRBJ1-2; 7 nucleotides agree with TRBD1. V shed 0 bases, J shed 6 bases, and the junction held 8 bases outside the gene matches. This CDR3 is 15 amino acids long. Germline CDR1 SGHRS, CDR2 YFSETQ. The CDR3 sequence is CASSLGPGTDNGYTF. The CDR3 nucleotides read TGCGCCAGCAGCTTGGGCCCCGGGACAGATAATGGCTACACCTTC.

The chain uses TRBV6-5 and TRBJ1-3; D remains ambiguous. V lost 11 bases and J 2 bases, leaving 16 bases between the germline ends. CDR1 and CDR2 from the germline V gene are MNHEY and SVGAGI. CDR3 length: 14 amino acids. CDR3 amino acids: CAVRRGLAGNTIYF. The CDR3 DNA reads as TGTGCCGTCCGGAGAGGGTTGGCTGGAAACACCATATATTTT.

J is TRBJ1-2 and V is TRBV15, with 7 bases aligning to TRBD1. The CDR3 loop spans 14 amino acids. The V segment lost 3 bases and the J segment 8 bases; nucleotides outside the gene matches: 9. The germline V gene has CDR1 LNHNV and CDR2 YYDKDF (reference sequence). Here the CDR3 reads CATSSEQGIGGYTF. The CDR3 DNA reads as TGTGCCACCAGCAGTGAACAGGGGATAGGCGGCTACACCTTC.

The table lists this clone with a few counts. CDR3 nucleotides: TGTGCCAGCAGCTTAAGGGGGACAGGGTCTTTCACCGGGGAGCTGTTTTTT. Its translation: CASSLRGTGSFTGELFF. V gene TRBV7-3 combines with J gene TRBJ2-2; 9 nucleotides line up with TRBD1. This CDR3 has 17 amino acids. Germline V gene data show CDR1 as SGHTA and CDR2 as FQGTGA. V shed 1 base and J 4 bases; nucleotides not matched to a gene: 7.

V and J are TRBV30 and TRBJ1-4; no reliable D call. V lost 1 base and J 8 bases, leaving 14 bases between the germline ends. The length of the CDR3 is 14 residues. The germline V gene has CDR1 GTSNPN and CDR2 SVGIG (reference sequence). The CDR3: CAWSAGNLGEKLFF. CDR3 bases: TGTGCCTGGAGTGCCGGGAACCTCGGGGAAAAACTGTTTTTT.

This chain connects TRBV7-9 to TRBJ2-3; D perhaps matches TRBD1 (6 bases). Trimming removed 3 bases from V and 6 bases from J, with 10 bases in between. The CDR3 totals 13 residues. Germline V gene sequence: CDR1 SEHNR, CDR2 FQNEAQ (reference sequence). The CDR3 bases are TGTGCCAGCAGCTTGGGGGCCGAGGATACGCAGTATTTT. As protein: CASSLGAEDTQYF.

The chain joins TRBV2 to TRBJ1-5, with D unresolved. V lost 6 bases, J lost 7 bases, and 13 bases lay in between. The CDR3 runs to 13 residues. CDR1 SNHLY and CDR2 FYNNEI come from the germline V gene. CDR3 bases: TGTGCCAGCAGCCGCAGGCCAGGACAGCCCCAGCATTTT. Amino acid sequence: CASSRRPGQPQHF.

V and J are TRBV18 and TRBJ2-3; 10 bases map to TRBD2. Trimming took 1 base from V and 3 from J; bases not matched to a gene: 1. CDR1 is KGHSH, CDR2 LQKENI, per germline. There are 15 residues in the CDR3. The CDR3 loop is CASSPLAGGTDTQYF. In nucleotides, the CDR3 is TGTGCCAGCTCACCACTAGCGGGGGGAACAGATACGCAGTATTTT.